The T cell receptor beta chain described here comes from a study of T-cell memory formation after mild COVID-19. Overall study results and limits: For contracting clones, CD4+ ones sat mainly in CM and EM, CD8+ in EMRA. Clones that contracted from day 15 to 85 were balanced CD4/CD8, while later expanders leaned CD4+.

TCR alpha and TCR beta cDNA libraries with sample barcodes and UMIs came from 5'RACE using constant-segment primers. In TCRdb, the 5' RACE reads were re-called with MiXCR into one record per CDR3 protein. The table shows hundreds of thousands of distinct CDR3 sequences, with about 20% occurring only once. V dropped 0 bases and J dropped 0 bases, with 15 bases sitting between them. In germline, CDR1 is SGHRS, CDR2 YFSETQ. CDR3 size: 17 residues. This clonotype was recorded a few times. Its cognate antigen is unknown. The chain links TRBV5-1 to TRBJ1-1, with D uncertain. This TCR was recovered from an adult woman who had mild COVID-19 (a few samples of this study predate the infection). Cell type and time point are not known. The sequencing input was PBMCs or a T cell subset sorted from them (not recorded which). The CDR3 coding sequence is TGCGCCAGCAGCTTGGTAGAAAACACTTTCCTGAACACTGAAGCTTTCTTT. It translates to CASSLVENTFLNTEAFF.